These T cell receptor beta chains were read from a single sample in a study of T cell clones after liver transplantation. Clones were sequenced by immunoSEQ multiplex PCR, and TCRdb holds only the in-frame ones, with some missing. Of 50,000 or so clones in the sample, over 65% are singletons; the top ten hold 9.5% to 10%. The sequences come from CD4+ T cells from blood, collected approximately 54 months after liver transplant. These receptors originate from a human patient who received a liver transplant. Some T cells may be provided by the graft donor. Both conserved end residues are part of each CDR3. D genes are given only for firm matches. Some rows mark clone size as missing; the rest say once, few, many or name a class of expanded clone.

J | V | D | length | size | DNA | CDR3
TRBJ2-3 | TRBV28 | . | 14 | . | TGTGCCAGCAGTTCGCATTCCACTAGGAATACGCAGTATTTT | CASSSHSTRNTQYF
TRBJ1-1 | TRBV5-5 | TRBD1 | 14 | . | TGTGCCAGCAGCACCGGACAGGGGCACACTGAAGCTTTCTTT | CASSTGQGHTEAFF
TRBJ1-3 | TRBV5-1 | . | 15 | . | TGCGCCAGCAGCCCGGACGGTAGCTCTGGAAACACCATATATTTT | CASSPDGSSGNTIYF
TRBJ2-7 | TRBV6-1 | . | 14 | . | TGTGCCAGCAAATTAGCAGGGGCTAACTACGAGCAGTACTTC | CASKLAGANYEQYF
TRBJ1-6 | TRBV4-1 | . | 20 | . | TGCGCCAGCGATCAGCCCCGGGCCAGGGACCCGATCTCCTATAATTCACCCCTCCACTTT | CASDQPRARDPISYNSPLHF
TRBJ2-1 | TRBV7-6 | TRBD1 | 14 | . | TGTGCCAGCAGCCCCGGGACAGGGAATCGCGAGCAGTTCTTC | CASSPGTGNREQFF
TRBJ1-2 | TRBV6-5 | . | 15 | . | TGTGCCAGCAGCTCATACGGGCAGGGGAACTATGGCTACACCTTC | CASSSYGQGNYGYTF
TRBJ1-6 | TRBV30 | . | 17 | . | TGTGCCTGGAGTGTACAAACCGCCTTAAGGCCAAATTCACCCCTCCACTTT | CAWSVQTALRPNSPLHF
TRBJ2-7 | TRBV29-1 | . | 12 | . | TGCAGCGGGGCAGGTCGATCGGGAGAGCAGTACTTC | CSGAGRSGEQYF
TRBJ2-3 | TRBV19 | . | 14 | few | TGTGCCAGTAGTATGGCGGGCCACACAGATACGCAGTATTTT | CASSMAGHTDTQYF
TRBJ2-3 | TRBV7-2 | . | 14 | . | TGTGCCAGCAGCTCCATATATGCCACAGATACGCAGTATTTT | CASSSIYATDTQYF
TRBJ2-5 | TRBV7-7 | . | 14 | . | TGTGCTAGCAGCTTAGTGGGCAGTCAAGAGACCCAGTACTTC | CASSLVGSQETQYF